Reported below is one T cell receptor beta chain. Its antigen is undetermined. This sample was included in a study of blood T cells in healthy people across ages. Germline CDR1 reads SGHTA; CDR2 reads FQGNSA. The CDR3 covers 15 residues. The V and J ends lost 1 base and 10 bases respectively, with 16 bases between them. Study-level points and caveats: Calculation of diversity from one million T cells yielded estimates considered to be underestimates. Both higher diversity and more naive CD4+ cells marked long-lived donors when set against aged donors.

A sample-barcoded 5' primer and a J-beta primer mix were used in a second PCR of roughly 7 to 12 cycles. TCRdb reprocessed the 5' RACE reads via MiXCR and lists one record per CDR3 protein. The table records 750,000 to 950,000 distinct CDR3 sequences, 53% of them present only once. The sequence derives from an elderly man in good health. The chain is built from TRBV7-2 and TRBJ1-4; D gene uncertain. The sample taken for sequencing was blood. The CDR3, as DNA: TGTGCCAGCAGCTTAGTTGTCTCGGTGGGTGGAAAACTGTTTTTT. Residues: CASSLVVSVGGKLFF.